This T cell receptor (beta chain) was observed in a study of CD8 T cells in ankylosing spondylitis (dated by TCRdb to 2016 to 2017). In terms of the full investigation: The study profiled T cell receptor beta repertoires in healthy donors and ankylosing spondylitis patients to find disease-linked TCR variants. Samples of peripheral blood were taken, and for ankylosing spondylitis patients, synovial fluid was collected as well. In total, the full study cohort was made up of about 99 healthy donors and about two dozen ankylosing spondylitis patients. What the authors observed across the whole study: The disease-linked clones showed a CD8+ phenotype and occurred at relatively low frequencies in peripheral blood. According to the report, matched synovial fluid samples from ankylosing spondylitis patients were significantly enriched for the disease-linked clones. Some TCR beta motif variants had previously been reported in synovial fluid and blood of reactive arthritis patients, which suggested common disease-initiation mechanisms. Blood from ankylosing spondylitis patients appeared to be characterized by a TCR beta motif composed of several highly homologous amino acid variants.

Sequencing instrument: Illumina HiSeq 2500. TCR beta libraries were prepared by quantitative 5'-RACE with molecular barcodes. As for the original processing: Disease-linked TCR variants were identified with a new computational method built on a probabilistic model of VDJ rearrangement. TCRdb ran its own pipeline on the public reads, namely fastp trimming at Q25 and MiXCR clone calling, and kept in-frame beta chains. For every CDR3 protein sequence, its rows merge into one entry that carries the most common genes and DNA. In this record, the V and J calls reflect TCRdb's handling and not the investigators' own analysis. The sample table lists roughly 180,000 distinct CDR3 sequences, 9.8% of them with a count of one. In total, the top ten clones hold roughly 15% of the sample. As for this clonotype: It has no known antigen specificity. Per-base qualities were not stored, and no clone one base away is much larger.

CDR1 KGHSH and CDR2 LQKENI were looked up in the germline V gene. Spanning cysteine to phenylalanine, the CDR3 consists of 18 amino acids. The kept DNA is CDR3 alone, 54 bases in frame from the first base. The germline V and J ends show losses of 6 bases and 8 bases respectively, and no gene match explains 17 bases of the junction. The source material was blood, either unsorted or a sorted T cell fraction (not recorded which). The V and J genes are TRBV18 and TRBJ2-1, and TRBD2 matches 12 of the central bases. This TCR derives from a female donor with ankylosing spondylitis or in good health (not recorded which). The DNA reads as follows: TGTGCCAGCTCCTCCAGCAGGACTAGCGGGACCCTTGGGGATGAGCAGTTCTTC. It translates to CASSSSRTSGTLGDEQFF.